Described below is a single TCR beta chain sequence and its context. Its matching antigen is unknown. Memory CD4+ cells were the fraction left after CD45RA+ naive selection. The data were obtained in a study of shared clonotypes between healthy human individuals. Genomic DNA per cell subset filled all wells of several immunoSEQ plates. The table came from immunoSEQ multiplex PCR; TCRdb's copy has only in-frame clones and leaves some out. Of under 1,100,000 clones listed, more than 75% are singletons. Findings and limits, study-wide: Represented diversity, genetic and exposure-history alike, was limited by few donors. Estimated richness was generally greater in naive than memory subsets.

In germline, CDR1 is SNHLY, CDR2 FYNNEI. The CDR3 consists of 14 residues. With 4 bases removed from V and 6 bases from J, the gap between germline ends came to 13 bases. Sample: memory CD4+ T cells from PBMCs. Subset defined: CD45RA-negative fraction. The chain links TRBV2 to TRBJ1-5; D possibly corresponds to TRBD1 (5 bases). The source of this sequence is a man aged 18-30 years in good health. Some clones in this sample may be carry-over from other donors' samples. This CDR3 is CASSGEGQGQPQHF. The CDR3, as DNA: TGTGCCAGCAGTGGGGAGGGGCAGGGTCAGCCCCAGCATTTT.